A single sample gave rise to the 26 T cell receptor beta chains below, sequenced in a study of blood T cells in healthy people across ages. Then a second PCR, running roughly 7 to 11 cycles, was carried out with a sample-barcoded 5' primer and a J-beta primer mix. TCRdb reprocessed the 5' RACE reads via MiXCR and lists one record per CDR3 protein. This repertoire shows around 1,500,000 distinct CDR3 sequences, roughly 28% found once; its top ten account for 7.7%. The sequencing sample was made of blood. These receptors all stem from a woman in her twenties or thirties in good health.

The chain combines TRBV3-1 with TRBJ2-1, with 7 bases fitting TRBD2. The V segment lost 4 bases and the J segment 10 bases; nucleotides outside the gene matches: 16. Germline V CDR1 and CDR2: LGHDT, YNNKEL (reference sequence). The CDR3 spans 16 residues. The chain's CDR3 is CASSRTGTTRAREQFF. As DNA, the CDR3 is TGTGCCAGCAGCCGCACCGGGACTACCCGCGCCAGGGAGCAGTTCTTC.

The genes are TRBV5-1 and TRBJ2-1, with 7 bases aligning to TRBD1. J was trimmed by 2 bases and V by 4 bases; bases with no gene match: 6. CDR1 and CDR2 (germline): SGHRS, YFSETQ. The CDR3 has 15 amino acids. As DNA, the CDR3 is TGCGCCAGCAGCCTACAGGGGAGCACCTACAATGAGCAGTTCTTC. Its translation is CASSLQGSTYNEQFF. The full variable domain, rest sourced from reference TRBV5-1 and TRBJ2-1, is KAGVTQTPRYLIKTRGQQVTLSCSPISGHRSVSWYQQTPGQGLQFLFEYFSETQRNKGNFPGRFSGRQFSNSRSEMNVSTLELGDSALYLCASSLQGSTYNEQFFGPGTRLTVL.

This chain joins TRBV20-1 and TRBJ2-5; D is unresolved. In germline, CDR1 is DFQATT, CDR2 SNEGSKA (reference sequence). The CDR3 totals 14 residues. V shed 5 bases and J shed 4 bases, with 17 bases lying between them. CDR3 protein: CSAVRHSPTETQYF. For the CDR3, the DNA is TGCAGTGCTGTCAGGCACAGCCCGACAGAGACCCAGTACTTC.

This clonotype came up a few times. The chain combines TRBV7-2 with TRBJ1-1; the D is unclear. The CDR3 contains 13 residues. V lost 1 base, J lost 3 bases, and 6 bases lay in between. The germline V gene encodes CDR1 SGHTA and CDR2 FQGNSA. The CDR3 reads CASSLVGYTEAFF. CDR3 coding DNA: TGTGCCAGCAGCTTAGTAGGTTACACTGAAGCTTTCTTT.

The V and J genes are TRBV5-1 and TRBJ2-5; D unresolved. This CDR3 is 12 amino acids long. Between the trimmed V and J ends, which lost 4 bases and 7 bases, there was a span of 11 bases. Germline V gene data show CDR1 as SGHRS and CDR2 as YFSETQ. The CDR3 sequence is CASSKNSGTQYF. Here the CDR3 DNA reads TGCGCCAGCAGCAAGAACTCGGGGACCCAGTACTTC.

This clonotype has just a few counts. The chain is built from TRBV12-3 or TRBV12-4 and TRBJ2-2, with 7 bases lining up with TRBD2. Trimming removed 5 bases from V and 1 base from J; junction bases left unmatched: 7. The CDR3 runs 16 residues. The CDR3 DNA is TGTGCCAGCAGTCCCCGGGGGGATGTGAACACCGGGGAGCTGTTTTTT. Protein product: CASSPRGDVNTGELFF.

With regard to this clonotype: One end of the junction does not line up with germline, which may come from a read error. In DNA form, the CDR3 reads TGCACCAGCAGCTTGAGCAGCGGGGAGGTGCGGGATACGCAGTATTTT. Translation gives CTSSLSSGEVRDTQYF. The chain joins TRBV5-1 to TRBJ2-3; 7 bases agree with TRBD2. Germline-derived CDR1 and CDR2 are SGHRS and YFSETQ. The CDR3 is made up of 16 amino acids.

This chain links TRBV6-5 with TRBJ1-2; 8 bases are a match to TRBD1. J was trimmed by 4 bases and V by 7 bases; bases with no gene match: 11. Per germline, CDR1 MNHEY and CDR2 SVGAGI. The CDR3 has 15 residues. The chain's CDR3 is CASIGQGRRGYGYTF. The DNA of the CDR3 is TGTGCCAGCATCGGACAGGGAAGAAGGGGCTATGGCTACACCTTC.

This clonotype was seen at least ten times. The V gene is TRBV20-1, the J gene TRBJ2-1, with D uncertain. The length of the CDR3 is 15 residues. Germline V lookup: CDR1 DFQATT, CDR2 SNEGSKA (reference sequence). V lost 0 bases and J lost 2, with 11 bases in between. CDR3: CSARDSAAAYNEQFF. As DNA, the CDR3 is TGCAGTGCTAGAGATTCGGCGGCCGCCTACAATGAGCAGTTCTTC.

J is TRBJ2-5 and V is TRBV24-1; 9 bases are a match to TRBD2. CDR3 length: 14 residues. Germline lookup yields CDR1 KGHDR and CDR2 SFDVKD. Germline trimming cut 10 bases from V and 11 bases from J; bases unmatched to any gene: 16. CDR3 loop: CATEPSGTRNEQYF. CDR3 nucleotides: TGTGCCACGGAACCTAGCGGGACGAGGAATGAGCAGTACTTC.

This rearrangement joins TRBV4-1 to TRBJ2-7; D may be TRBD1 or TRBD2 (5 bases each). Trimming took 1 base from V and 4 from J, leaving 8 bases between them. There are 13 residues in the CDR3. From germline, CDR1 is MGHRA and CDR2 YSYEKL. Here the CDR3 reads CASSQGGEYEQYF. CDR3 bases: TGCGCCAGCAGCCAAGGAGGGGAATACGAGCAGTACTTC.

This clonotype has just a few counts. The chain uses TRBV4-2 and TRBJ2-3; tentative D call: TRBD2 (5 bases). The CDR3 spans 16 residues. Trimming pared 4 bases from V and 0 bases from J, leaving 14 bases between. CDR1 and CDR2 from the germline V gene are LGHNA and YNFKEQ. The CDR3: CASSPLLSDSTDTQYF. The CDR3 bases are TGTGCCAGCAGCCCTCTGCTTAGCGATAGCACAGATACGCAGTATTTT.

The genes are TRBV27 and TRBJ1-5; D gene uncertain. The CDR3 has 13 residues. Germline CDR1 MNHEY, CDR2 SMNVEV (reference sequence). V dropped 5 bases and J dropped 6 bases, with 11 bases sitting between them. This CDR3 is CASSPRPSQPQHF. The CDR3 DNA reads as TGTGCCAGCAGTCCCAGACCGTCTCAGCCCCAGCATTTT.

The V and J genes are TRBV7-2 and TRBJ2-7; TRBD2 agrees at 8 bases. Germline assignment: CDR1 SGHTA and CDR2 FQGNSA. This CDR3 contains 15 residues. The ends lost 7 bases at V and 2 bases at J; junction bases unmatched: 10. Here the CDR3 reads CASNLGLAITYEQYF. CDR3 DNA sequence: TGTGCCAGCAACCTTGGACTAGCTATTACCTACGAGCAGTACTTC.

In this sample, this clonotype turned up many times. CDR3 in DNA: TGTGCCAGCAGCTTAGCTGCGCCCTCCTACGAGCAGTACTTC. Translating gives CASSLAAPSYEQYF. The V gene is TRBV7-2, the J gene TRBJ2-7, with D uncertain. Germline CDR1 is SGHTA and CDR2 is FQGNSA. The V end was cut by 0 bases, the J end by 0 bases, with 6 bases between. The CDR3 runs to 14 residues. The full variable domain, completed using reference TRBV7-2 and TRBJ2-7, is GAGVSQSPSNKVTEKGKDVELRCDPISGHTALYWYRQSLGQGLEFLIYFQGNSAPDKSGLPSDRFSAERTGGSVSTLTIQRTQQEDSAVYLCASSLAAPSYEQYFGPGTRLTVT.

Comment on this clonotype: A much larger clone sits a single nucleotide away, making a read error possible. In nucleotides, the CDR3 is TGCAGTGCGCGGGACAGGGGGGTTTATGCTACGCAGTATTTT. It translates to CSARDRGVYATQYF. The J gene is TRBJ2-3, the V gene TRBV20-1; 11 bases agree with TRBD1. The CDR3 is 14 residues long. The V gene's germline CDR1 is DFQATT and CDR2 SNEGSKA (reference sequence). V was clipped by 6 bases and J by 8 bases; unmatched bases: 10.

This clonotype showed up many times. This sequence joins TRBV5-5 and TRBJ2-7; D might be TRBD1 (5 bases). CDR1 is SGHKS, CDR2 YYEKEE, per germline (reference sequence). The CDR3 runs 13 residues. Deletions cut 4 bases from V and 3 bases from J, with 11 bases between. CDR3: CASSPTVFYEQYF. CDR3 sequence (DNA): TGTGCCAGCAGCCCGACAGTTTTCTACGAGCAGTACTTC.

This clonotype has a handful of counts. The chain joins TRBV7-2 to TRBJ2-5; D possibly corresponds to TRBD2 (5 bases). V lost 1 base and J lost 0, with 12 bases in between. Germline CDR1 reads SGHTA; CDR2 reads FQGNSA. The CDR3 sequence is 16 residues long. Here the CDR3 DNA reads TGTGCCAGCAGCTTAGGTGGACTGGACGACCAAGAGACCCAGTACTTC. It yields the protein CASSLGGLDDQETQYF.

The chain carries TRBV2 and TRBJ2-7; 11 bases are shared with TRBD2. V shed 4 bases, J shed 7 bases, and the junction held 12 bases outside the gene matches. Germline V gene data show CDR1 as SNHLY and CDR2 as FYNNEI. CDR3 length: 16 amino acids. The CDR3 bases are TGTGCCAGCAGTGGACTAGCGGGAAACACCTACAATGAGCAGTACTTC. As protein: CASSGLAGNTYNEQYF.

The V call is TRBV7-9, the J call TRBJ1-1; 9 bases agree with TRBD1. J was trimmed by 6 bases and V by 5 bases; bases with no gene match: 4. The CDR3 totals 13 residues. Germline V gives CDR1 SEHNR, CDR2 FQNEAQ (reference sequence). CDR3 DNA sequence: TGTGCCAGCAGCCGGACAGGGGCTGCTGAAGCTTTCTTT. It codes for CASSRTGAAEAFF.

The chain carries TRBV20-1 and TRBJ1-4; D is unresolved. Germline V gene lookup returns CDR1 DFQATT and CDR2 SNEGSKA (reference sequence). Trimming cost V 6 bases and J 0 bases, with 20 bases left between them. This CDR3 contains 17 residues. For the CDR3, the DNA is TGCAGTGCCGCGCCTCGGGTCGGGCTGGCAACTAATGAAAAACTGTTTTTT. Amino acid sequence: CSAAPRVGLATNEKLFF.

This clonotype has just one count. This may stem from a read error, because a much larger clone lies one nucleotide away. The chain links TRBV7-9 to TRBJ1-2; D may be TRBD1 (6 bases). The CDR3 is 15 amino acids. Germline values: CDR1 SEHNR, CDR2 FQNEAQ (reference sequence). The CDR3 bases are TGTGCCAGCAACGACCCTCGGACAGAGAACTATGACTACACCTTC. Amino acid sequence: CASNDPRTENYDYTF.

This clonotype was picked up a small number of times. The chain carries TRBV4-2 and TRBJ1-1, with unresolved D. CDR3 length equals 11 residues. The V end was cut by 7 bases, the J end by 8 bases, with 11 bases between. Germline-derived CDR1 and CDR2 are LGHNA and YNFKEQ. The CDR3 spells CASTSLREAFF. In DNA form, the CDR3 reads TGTGCCAGCACCTCGCTTAGGGAAGCTTTCTTT.

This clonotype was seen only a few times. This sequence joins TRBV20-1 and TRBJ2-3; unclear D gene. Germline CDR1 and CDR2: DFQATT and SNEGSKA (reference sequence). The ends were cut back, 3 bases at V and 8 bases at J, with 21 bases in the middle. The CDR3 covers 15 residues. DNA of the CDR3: TGCAGTGCTAGGGACCAAGGAGATGATACCCTTACGCAGTATTTT. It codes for CSARDQGDDTLTQYF.

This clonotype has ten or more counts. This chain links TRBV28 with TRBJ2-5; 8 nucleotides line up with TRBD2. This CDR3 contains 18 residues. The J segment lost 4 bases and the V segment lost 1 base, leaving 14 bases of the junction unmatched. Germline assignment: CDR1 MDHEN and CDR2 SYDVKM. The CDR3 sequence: CASSLSRGRGELRETQYF. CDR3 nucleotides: TGTGCCAGCAGTTTATCTAGAGGGCGGGGGGAACTAAGAGAGACCCAGTACTTC.

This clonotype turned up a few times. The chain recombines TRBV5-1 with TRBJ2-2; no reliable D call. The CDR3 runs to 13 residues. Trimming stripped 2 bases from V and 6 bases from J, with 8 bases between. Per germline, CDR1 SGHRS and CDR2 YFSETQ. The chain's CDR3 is CASSFDSPGELFF. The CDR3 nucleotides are TGCGCCAGCAGCTTTGACTCACCCGGGGAGCTGTTTTTT.